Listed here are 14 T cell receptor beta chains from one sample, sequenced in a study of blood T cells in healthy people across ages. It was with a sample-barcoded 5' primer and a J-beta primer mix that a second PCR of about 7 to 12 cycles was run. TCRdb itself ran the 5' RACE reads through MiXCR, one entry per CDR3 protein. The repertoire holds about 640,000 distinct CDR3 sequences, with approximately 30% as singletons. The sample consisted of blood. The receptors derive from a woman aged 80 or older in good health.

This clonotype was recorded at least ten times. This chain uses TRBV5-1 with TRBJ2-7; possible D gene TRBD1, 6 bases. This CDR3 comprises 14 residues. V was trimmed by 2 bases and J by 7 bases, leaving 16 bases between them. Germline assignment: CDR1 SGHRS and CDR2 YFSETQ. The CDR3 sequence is CASSLSLQGGEQYF. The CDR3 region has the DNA TGCGCCAGCAGCTTATCATTACAGGGTGGAGAGCAGTACTTC.

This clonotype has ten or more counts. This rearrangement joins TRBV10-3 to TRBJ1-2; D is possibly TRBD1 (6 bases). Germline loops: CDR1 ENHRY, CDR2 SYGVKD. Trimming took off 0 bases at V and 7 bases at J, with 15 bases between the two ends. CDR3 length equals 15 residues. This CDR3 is CAISESGGRESGYTF. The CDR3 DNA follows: TGTGCCATCAGTGAGTCGGGGGGGCGTGAATCTGGCTACACCTTC.

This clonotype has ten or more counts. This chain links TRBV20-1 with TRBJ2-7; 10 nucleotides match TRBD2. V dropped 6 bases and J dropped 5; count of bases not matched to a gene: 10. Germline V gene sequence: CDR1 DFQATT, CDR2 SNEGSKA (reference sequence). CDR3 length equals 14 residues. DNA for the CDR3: TGCAGTGCCCTACCGGGACTAGCGATCAACGAGCAGTACTTC. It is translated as CSALPGLAINEQYF.

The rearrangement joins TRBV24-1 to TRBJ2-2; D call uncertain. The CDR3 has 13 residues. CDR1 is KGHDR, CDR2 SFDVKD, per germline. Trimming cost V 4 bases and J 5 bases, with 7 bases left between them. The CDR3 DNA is TGTGCCACCAGTGAGTTGTTGACCGGGGAGCTGTTTTTT. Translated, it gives CATSELLTGELFF.

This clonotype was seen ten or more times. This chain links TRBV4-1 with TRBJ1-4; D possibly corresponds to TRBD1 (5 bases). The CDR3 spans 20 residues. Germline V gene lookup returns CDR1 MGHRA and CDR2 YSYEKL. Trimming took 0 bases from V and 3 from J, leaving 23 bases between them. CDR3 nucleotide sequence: TGCGCCAGCAGCCAAGATTGGGTGGGGCAGGTGACTGCGCCTAATGAAAAACTGTTTTTT. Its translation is CASSQDWVGQVTAPNEKLFF.

The CDR3 DNA sequence: TGTGCCAGCAGTCCACGACAGGGTCGAGATGAAAAACTGTTTTTT. Translated, it gives CASSPRQGRDEKLFF. This chain connects TRBV27 to TRBJ1-4, with 7 positions matching TRBD1. This CDR3 has 15 residues. V gave up 5 bases and J gave up 6 bases; unmatched junction bases: 9. CDR1 MNHEY and CDR2 SMNVEV come from the germline V gene (reference sequence).

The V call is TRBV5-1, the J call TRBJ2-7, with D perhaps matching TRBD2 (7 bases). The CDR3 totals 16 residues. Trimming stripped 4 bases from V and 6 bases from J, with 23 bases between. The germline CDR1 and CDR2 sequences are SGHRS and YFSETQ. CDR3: CASSNGGALRWGEQYF. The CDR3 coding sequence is TGCGCCAGCAGCAATGGGGGGGCGCTAAGGTGGGGCGAGCAGTACTTC.

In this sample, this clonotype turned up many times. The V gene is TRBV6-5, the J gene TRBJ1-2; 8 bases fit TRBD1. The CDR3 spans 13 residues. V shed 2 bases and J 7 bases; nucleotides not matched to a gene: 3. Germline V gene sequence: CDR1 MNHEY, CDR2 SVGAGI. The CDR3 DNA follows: TGTGCCAGCAGTTACCAGGGGGCGCGTGGCTACACCTTC. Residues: CASSYQGARGYTF.

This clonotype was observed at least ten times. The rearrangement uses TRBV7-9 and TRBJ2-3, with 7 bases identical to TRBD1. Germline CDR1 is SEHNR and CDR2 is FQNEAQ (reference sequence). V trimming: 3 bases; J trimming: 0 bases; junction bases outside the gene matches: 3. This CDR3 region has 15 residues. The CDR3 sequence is CASSFPDRSTDTQYF. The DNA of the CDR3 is TGTGCCAGCAGCTTTCCGGACAGGAGCACAGATACGCAGTATTTT.

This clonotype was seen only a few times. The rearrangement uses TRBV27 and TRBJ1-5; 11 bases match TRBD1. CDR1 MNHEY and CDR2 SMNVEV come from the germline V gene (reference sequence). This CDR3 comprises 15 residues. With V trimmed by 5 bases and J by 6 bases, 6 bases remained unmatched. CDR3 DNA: TGTGCCAGCAGTCCGGACAGGGGGCATGGTCAGCCCCAGCATTTT. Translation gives CASSPDRGHGQPQHF.

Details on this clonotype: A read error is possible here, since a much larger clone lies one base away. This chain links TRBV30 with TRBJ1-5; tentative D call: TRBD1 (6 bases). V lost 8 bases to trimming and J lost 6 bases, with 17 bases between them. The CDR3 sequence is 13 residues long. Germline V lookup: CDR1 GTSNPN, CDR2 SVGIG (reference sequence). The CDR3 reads CARGTGPSQPQHF. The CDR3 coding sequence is TGTGCCAGGGGTACAGGGCCTAGTCAGCCCCAGCATTTT.

The CDR3, as DNA: TGTGCCAGCAGCTACCGAACAGGGAGGGTTGAGGGCTACACCTTC. Protein sequence: CASSYRTGRVEGYTF. The chain carries TRBV7-2 and TRBJ1-2, with a possible D match to TRBD1 (6 bases). The CDR3 spans 15 residues. Trimming stripped 4 bases from V and 8 bases from J, with 20 bases between. Germline V gene lookup returns CDR1 SGHTA and CDR2 FQGNSA.

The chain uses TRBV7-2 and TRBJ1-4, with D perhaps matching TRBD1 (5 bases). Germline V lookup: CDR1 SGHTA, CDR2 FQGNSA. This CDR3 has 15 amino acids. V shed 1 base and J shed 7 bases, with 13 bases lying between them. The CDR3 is CASSLVPGRIEKLFF. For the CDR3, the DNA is TGTGCCAGCAGCTTAGTTCCAGGGCGAATTGAAAAACTGTTTTTT.

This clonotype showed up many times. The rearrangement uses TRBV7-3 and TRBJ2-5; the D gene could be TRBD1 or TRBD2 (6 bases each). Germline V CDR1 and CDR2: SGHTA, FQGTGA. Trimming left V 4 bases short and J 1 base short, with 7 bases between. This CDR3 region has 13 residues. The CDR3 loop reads CASSWGAQETQYF. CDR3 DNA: TGTGCCAGCAGCTGGGGGGCCCAAGAGACCCAGTACTTC.